This TCR beta chain was profiled in a study of CD8+CD57+ T cells in acquired aplastic anemia. This clonotype was seen many times. Antigen: not known. All sequencing subjects had displayed CD8+CD57+ cell expansion on flow cytometry. General study points: It was found that under 30 CD8+ CDR3 sequences were shared between patients and controls.

The J segment lost 5 bases and the V segment lost 2 bases, leaving 10 bases of the junction unmatched. CDR1 is SEHNR and CDR2 is FQNEAQ in the germline V gene (reference sequence). This CDR3 region has 16 residues. Genomic DNA templated the TCR beta VDJ and CDR3 profiling. TCRdb analysed the reads with MiXCR anew, one entry per CDR3 protein. The profile shows 95,000 to 150,000 distinct CDR3 sequences, 30% to 45% of them singletons. This sequence originates from a human donor with aplastic anemia. What was sequenced was sorted CD4+, CD8+, or CD8+CD57+ T cells (not recorded which) from PBMCs. This chain joins TRBV7-9 and TRBJ2-5, with TRBD2 matching over 8 bases. This chain's CDR3 is CASSLLRGRGGETQYF. In DNA form, the CDR3 reads TGTGCCAGCAGCTTATTACGAGGTCGGGGGGGCGAGACCCAGTACTTC.